Listed below are T cell receptor beta chains from one sample, sequenced in a study of blood T cell repertoires in COVID-19. The table came from immunoSEQ multiplex PCR; TCRdb's copy has only in-frame clones and leaves some out. The repertoire consists of around 140,000 clones, with about 85% occurring once and the leading ten covering 2.5%. Sequencing was performed on peripheral blood. Every receptor here comes from a human donor with COVID-19, enrolled during active disease. The donor label of this sample is uncertain. The CDR3 runs from the conserved cysteine through the conserved F or W. The D gene is left open where the match is weak. Rows give clone size only sometimes, using once, few, many, or a class for an expanded clone.

j_gene: TRBJ2-4
v_gene: TRBV6-5
abundance: -
d_gene: -
CDR3nt: TGTGCCAGCAGCCTCTTGGAGGGCGGGAACATTCAGTACTTC
CDR3aa: CASSLLEGGNIQYF

j_gene: TRBJ2-1
v_gene: TRBV21-1
abundance: -
d_gene: -
CDR3nt: TGTGCCAGCAGCGGGCCCAGGCTAGCGGATACCTACAATGAGCAGTTCTTC
CDR3aa: CASSGPRLADTYNEQFF

j_gene: TRBJ1-1
v_gene: TRBV6-1
abundance: -
d_gene: -
CDR3nt: TGTGCCAGCAGTGATTTAGGGGGTGGCACTGAAGCTTTCTTT
CDR3aa: CASSDLGGGTEAFF

j_gene: TRBJ2-2
v_gene: TRBV21-1
abundance: once
d_gene: -
CDR3nt: TGTGCCAGCACCCGGACAGGGGGCGGGGAGCTGTTTTTT
CDR3aa: CASTRTGGGELFF

j_gene: TRBJ1-1
v_gene: TRBV29-1
abundance: -
d_gene: TRBD1
CDR3nt: TGCAGCGCGAAGGGACAGGGGGGGAAAACTGAAGCTTTCTTT
CDR3aa: CSAKGQGGKTEAFF

j_gene: TRBJ1-1
v_gene: TRBV10-1
abundance: -
d_gene: TRBD1
CDR3nt: TGCGCCAGCAGTGAGTCGACAGGGGTAGGAACTGAAGCTTTCTTT
CDR3aa: CASSESTGVGTEAFF

j_gene: TRBJ1-1
v_gene: TRBV5-5
abundance: -
d_gene: -
CDR3nt: TGTGCCAGCAGCCCCGAGGCCTACATGAACACTGAAGCTTTCTTT
CDR3aa: CASSPEAYMNTEAFF

j_gene: TRBJ2-7
v_gene: TRBV5-1
abundance: -
d_gene: -
CDR3nt: TGCGCCAGCAGCTTATCAGGGTACGAGCAGTACTTC
CDR3aa: CASSLSGYEQYF

j_gene: TRBJ2-5
v_gene: TRBV29-1
abundance: -
d_gene: TRBD2
CDR3nt: TGCAGCGTTGGGATTAGCGGGGGCCAAGAGACCCAGTACTTC
CDR3aa: CSVGISGGQETQYF

j_gene: TRBJ2-7
v_gene: TRBV4-2
abundance: -
d_gene: TRBD2
CDR3nt: TGTGCCAGCAGCCAAGATCTGGGCGGGGGGGCGACCTACGAGCAGTACTTC
CDR3aa: CASSQDLGGGATYEQYF

j_gene: TRBJ1-2
v_gene: TRBV27
abundance: -
d_gene: -
CDR3nt: TGTGCCAGCAGTTTTAGCCGCTACTATGGCTACACCTTC
CDR3aa: CASSFSRYYGYTF

j_gene: TRBJ1-4
v_gene: TRBV27
abundance: -
d_gene: -
CDR3nt: TGTGCCAGCAGTTTATCCCCAGGGGATGAAAAACTGTTTTTT
CDR3aa: CASSLSPGDEKLFF

j_gene: TRBJ1-3
v_gene: TRBV6-5
abundance: -
d_gene: -
CDR3nt: TGTGCCAGCAGACGGACAATGACTGGAAACACCATATATTTT
CDR3aa: CASRRTMTGNTIYF

j_gene: TRBJ2-5
v_gene: TRBV5-1
abundance: -
d_gene: -
CDR3nt: TGCGCCAGCGCTTCCTTGGACAGACAAGAGACCCAGTACTTC
CDR3aa: CASASLDRQETQYF

j_gene: TRBJ1-1
v_gene: TRBV5-4
abundance: -
d_gene: -
CDR3nt: TGTGCCAGCAGCCAAGAGGCGCGCCCCCAGGGAGCTTTCTTT
CDR3aa: CASSQEARPQGAFF

j_gene: TRBJ2-7
v_gene: TRBV23-1
abundance: -
d_gene: -
CDR3nt: TGCGCCAGCAGTCAAAGCGGCGGGCAGTACTTC
CDR3aa: CASSQSGGQYF

j_gene: TRBJ1-5
v_gene: TRBV6-5
abundance: -
d_gene: -
CDR3nt: TGTGCCAGCAGTTACCCCGGGGGGCCCCAGCATTTT
CDR3aa: CASSYPGGPQHF

j_gene: TRBJ2-3
v_gene: TRBV28
abundance: -
d_gene: TRBD2
CDR3nt: TGTGCCAGCAGTACCGTCGGGGGGGGCACAGATACGCAGTATTTT
CDR3aa: CASSTVGGGTDTQYF

j_gene: TRBJ2-1
v_gene: TRBV27
abundance: -
d_gene: -
CDR3nt: TGTGCCAGCAGTTTAGGCCAGGGTCACAATGAGCAGTTCTTC
CDR3aa: CASSLGQGHNEQFF

j_gene: TRBJ2-7
v_gene: TRBV4-1
abundance: -
d_gene: TRBD1
CDR3nt: TGCGCCAGCAGCCTGTCTGAGGGACAGAGGGCCTACGAGCAGTACTTC
CDR3aa: CASSLSEGQRAYEQYF

j_gene: TRBJ2-6
v_gene: TRBV5-1
abundance: many
d_gene: TRBD1
CDR3nt: TGCGCCAGCAGCGGGACAGCTGGGGCCAACGTCCTGACTTTC
CDR3aa: CASSGTAGANVLTF

j_gene: TRBJ2-4
v_gene: TRBV27
abundance: -
d_gene: -
CDR3nt: TGTGCCAGCAGTTTCGACGGCAAGAGGATTCAGTACTTC
CDR3aa: CASSFDGKRIQYF

j_gene: TRBJ1-6
v_gene: TRBV11-2
abundance: -
d_gene: -
CDR3nt: TGTGCCAGCAGCTTAGTCGAGGATTCACCCCTCCACTTT
CDR3aa: CASSLVEDSPLHF

j_gene: TRBJ1-2
v_gene: TRBV29-1
abundance: -
d_gene: -
CDR3nt: TGCAGCGTTGAAGATCTCGGGATTGGCTACACCTTC
CDR3aa: CSVEDLGIGYTF